This is a list of T cell receptor beta chains from one sample in a study of identical twins. MiXCR was run by TCRdb on the 5' RACE reads, yielding one entry per CDR3 protein. The sample records roughly 280,000 distinct CDR3 sequences, roughly 9% being singletons. A further study also used this sample, focusing on yellow fever vaccine responses in identical twins.

Sequencing used CD8+ T cells sorted from blood. The source of these receptors is a woman younger than 35 in good health. CDR3s include the opening cysteine and the closing phenylalanine or tryptophan. Fields, in order: clone size, V gene, J gene, D gene, CDR3 DNA, CDR3 protein. D genes are given only for firm matches. Clone size, where shown, is once, few, many, or a class for clones that have expanded.

few	TRBV4-3	TRBJ2-1	TRBD2	TGCGCCAGCAGCCAAGAAGTCCCGGGAGGGCCACGGGATGAGCAGTTCTTC	CASSQEVPGGPRDEQFF
-	TRBV12-3/TRBV12-4	TRBJ2-5	-	TGTGCCAGCAGAAGGACCGCTTTGCAGACCCAGTACTTC	CASRRTALQTQYF
-	TRBV7-9	TRBJ2-7	-	TGTGCCAGCAGTTCCGGGACTGAATCCTACGAGCAGTACTTC	CASSSGTESYEQYF
-	TRBV14	TRBJ2-7	-	TGTGCCAGCAGCCGGGGGTTGGTAGCGGTCTACGAGCAGTACTTC	CASSRGLVAVYEQYF
few	TRBV9	TRBJ2-5	TRBD2	TGTGCCAGCAGCGTAGTCCCGGGGGGCCAAGAGACCCAGTACTTC	CASSVVPGGQETQYF
-	TRBV6-1	TRBJ2-5	TRBD2	TGTGCCAGCAGTGAACTAGCGGGGACAAAAGAGACCCAGTACTTC	CASSELAGTKETQYF
-	TRBV27	TRBJ2-5	TRBD1	TGTGCCAGCAGTCCCCAGGACAGGGGGGGAGAGACCCAGTACTTC	CASSPQDRGGETQYF
-	TRBV11-2	TRBJ2-1	-	TGTGCCAGCAGCATCGGGCGGACCCACTCCTACAATGAGCAGTTCTTC	CASSIGRTHSYNEQFF
many	TRBV7-7	TRBJ2-2	TRBD1	TGTGCTAGCAGCGGACCAGGACAGGGTAGAACCGGGGAGCTGTTTTTT	CASSGPGQGRTGELFF
-	TRBV3-1	TRBJ2-7	-	TGTGCCAGCAGCCAAAGCGGTGGGGGCCCCTACGAGCAGTACTTC	CASSQSGGGPYEQYF